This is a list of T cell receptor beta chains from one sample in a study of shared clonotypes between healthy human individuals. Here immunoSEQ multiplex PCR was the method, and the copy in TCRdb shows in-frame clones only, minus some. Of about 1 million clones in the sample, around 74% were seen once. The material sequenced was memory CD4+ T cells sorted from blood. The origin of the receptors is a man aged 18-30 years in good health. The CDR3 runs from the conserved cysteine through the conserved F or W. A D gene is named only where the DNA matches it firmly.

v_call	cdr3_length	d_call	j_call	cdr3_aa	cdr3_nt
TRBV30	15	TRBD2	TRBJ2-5	CAWSPGLADEETQYF	TGTGCCTGGTCCCCGGGACTAGCAGATGAGGAGACCCAGTACTTC
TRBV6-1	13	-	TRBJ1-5	CASSEAGPAPQHF	TGTGCCAGCAGTGAAGCGGGGCCAGCGCCCCAGCATTTT
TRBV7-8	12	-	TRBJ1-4	CASSRDREKLFF	TGTGCCAGCAGCCGTGACAGGGAAAAACTGTTTTTT
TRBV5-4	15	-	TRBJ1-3	CASSLAAGYGNTIYF	TGTGCCAGCAGCTTGGCCGCCGGTTACGGAAACACCATATATTTT
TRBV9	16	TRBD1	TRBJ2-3	CASSVDGDRGTDTQYF	TGTGCCAGCAGCGTAGATGGAGACAGGGGGACAGATACGCAGTATTTT
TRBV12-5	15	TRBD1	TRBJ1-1	CASGLVVSGGVEAFF	TGTGCTAGTGGTTTGGTAGTTTCAGGGGGCGTTGAAGCTTTCTTT
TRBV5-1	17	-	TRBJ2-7	CASSAIDSGGPGYEQYF	TGCGCCAGCAGCGCGATAGACTCGGGGGGCCCCGGCTACGAGCAGTACTTC
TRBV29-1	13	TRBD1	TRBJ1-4	CSVGGQFNEKLFF	TGCAGCGTTGGGGGACAGTTTAATGAAAAACTGTTTTTT
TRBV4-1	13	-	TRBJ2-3	CASSQVVGGTQYF	TGCGCCAGCAGCCAAGTGGTCGGCGGTACGCAGTATTTT
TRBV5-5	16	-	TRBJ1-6	CASSFQRTLGNSPLHF	TGTGCCAGCAGCTTTCAGCGGACCCTAGGCAATTCACCCCTCCACTTT